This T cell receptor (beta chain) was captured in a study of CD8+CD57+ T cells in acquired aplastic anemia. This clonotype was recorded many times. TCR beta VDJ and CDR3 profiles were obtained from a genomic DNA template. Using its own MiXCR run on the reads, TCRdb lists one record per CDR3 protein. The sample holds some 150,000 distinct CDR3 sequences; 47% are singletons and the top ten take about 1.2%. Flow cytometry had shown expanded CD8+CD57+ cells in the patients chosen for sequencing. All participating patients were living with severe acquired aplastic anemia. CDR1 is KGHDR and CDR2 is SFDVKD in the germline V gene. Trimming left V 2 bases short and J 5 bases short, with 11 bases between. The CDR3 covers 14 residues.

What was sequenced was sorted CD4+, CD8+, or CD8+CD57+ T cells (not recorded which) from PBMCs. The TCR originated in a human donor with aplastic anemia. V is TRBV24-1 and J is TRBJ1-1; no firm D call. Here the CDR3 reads CATSDSGRQTEAFF. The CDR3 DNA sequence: TGTGCCACCAGTGATTCTGGTCGTCAAACTGAAGCTTTCTTT.